Listed below are T cell receptor beta chains from one sample, sequenced in a study of neurological immune-mediated disorders. TCRdb reanalysed the 5' RACE reads using MiXCR and keeps one entry per CDR3 protein. The sample yields tens of thousands of distinct CDR3 sequences, approximately 13% seen once. Sequences were obtained from PBMCs. The receptors were gathered from a woman in her fifties or sixties with HTLV-1-associated myelopathy (HAM/TSP). The CDR3 runs from the conserved cysteine through the conserved F or W. A D gene is named only where the DNA matches it firmly. Clone size is stated in some rows and not others, as once, few, many or a class when expanded.

v_gene	abundance	j_gene	d_gene	CDR3aa	CDR3nt
TRBV20-1	many	TRBJ2-1	NA	CSARDSTAEQFF	TGCAGTGCTAGAGATTCGACGGCAGAGCAGTTCTTC
TRBV29-1	many	TRBJ2-1	TRBD1	CSVGDRVRPQFF	TGCAGCGTTGGGGACAGGGTGCGACCTCAGTTCTTC
TRBV6-1	many	TRBJ2-2	NA	CASSEWVSGELFF	TGTGCCAGCAGTGAGTGGGTGTCCGGGGAGCTGTTTTTT
TRBV7-8	NA	TRBJ2-1	NA	CASSLVGGNSYNEQFF	TGTGCCAGCAGCTTGGTCGGGGGCAACTCCTACAATGAGCAGTTCTTC
TRBV20-1	many	TRBJ2-4	NA	CSARGAKNIQYF	TGCAGTGCTAGAGGGGCCAAAAACATTCAGTACTTC
TRBV20-1	many	TRBJ2-1	TRBD2	CSAKTSGRVQSYNEQFF	TGCAGTGCTAAGACTAGCGGGAGGGTCCAATCCTACAATGAGCAGTTCTTC
TRBV20-1	many	TRBJ2-1	TRBD2	CSAVKAGAFLKNNEQFF	TGCAGTGCTGTTAAAGCGGGGGCCTTTCTGAAGAACAATGAGCAGTTCTTC
TRBV6-2/TRBV6-3	many	TRBJ2-3	NA	CASSPPGLATDTQYF	TGTGCCAGCAGTCCCCCCGGACTGGCCACAGATACGCAGTATTTT
TRBV29-1	many	TRBJ2-3	NA	CSVEQRSPDTQYF	TGCAGCGTTGAACAGAGGAGCCCAGATACGCAGTATTTT
TRBV30	few	TRBJ2-2	NA	CVSGRGTGELFF	TGTGTGTCGGGGAGGGGGACCGGGGAGCTGTTTTTT
TRBV24-1	NA	TRBJ2-3	NA	CATSDSRQWRGTDTQYF	TGTGCCACCAGTGATTCCCGACAGTGGAGGGGAACAGATACGCAGTATTTT
TRBV7-9	few	TRBJ2-7	TRBD2	CASSLLAGVSYEQYF	TGTGCCAGCAGCCTCCTAGCGGGGGTCTCCTACGAGCAGTACTTC
TRBV16	many	TRBJ1-5	NA	CASSTYGMSNQPQHF	TGTGCCAGCAGCACTTACGGCATGAGCAATCAGCCCCAGCATTTT
TRBV20-1	many	TRBJ1-1	TRBD1	CSARGFRDRGRNTEAFF	TGCAGTGCTAGAGGTTTCCGGGACAGGGGTCGGAACACTGAAGCTTTCTTT
TRBV20-1	many	TRBJ1-4	NA	CSASHPRGEKLFF	TGCAGTGCTAGCCACCCGAGGGGCGAAAAACTGTTTTTT